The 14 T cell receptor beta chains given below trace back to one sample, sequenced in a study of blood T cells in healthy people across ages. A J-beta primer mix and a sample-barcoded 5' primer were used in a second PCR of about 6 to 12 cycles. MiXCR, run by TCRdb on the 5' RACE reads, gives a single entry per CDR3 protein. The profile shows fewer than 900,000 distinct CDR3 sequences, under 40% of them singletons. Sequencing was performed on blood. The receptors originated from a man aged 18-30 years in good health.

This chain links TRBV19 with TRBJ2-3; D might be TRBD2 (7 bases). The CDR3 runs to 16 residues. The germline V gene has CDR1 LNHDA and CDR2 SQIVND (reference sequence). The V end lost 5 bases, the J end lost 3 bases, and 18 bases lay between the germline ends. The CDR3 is CASSLNGGQRTDTQYF. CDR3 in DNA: TGTGCCAGTAGTTTGAACGGGGGGCAAAGGACAGATACGCAGTATTTT.

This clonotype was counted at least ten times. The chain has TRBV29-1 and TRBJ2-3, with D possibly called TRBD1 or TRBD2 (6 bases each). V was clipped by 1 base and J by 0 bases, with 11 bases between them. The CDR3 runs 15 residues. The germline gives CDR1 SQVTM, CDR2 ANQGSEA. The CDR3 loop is CSVEVTGRSTDTQYF. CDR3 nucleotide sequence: TGCAGCGTTGAAGTAACAGGGAGGAGCACAGATACGCAGTATTTT.

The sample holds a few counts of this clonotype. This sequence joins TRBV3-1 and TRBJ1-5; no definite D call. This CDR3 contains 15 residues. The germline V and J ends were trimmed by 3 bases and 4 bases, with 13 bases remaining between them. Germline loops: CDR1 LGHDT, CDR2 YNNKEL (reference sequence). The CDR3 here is CASSQTYGQNQPQHF. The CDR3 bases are TGTGCCAGCAGCCAGACTTACGGGCAGAATCAGCCCCAGCATTTT.

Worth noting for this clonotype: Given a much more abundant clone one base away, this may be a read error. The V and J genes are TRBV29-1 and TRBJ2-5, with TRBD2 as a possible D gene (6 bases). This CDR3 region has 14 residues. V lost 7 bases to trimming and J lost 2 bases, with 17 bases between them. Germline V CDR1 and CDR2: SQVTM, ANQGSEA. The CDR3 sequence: CSADGSELQETQYF. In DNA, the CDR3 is TGCAGCGCCGACGGGAGCGAATTACAAGAGACCCAGTACTTC.

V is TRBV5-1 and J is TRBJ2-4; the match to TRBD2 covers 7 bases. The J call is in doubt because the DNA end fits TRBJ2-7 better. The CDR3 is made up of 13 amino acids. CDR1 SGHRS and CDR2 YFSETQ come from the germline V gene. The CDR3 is CASSWRGGYEQYF. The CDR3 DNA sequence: TGCGCCAGCAGTTGGCGCGGGGGCTACGAGCAGTACTTC.

The CDR3 DNA reads as TGCAGTGCTAGAGATCTAGAGAAAATGAGCACTGAAGCTTTCTTT. Protein product: CSARDLEKMSTEAFF. The gene calls are TRBV20-1 and TRBJ1-1, with D uncertain. V was trimmed by 0 bases and J by 4 bases, leaving 15 bases between them. The CDR3 has 15 residues. Germline-derived CDR1 and CDR2 are DFQATT and SNEGSKA (reference sequence).

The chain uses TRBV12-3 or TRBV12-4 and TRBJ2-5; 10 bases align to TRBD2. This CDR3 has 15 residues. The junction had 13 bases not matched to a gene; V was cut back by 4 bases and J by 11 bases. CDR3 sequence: CASSYYSGGIDEQYF. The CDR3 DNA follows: TGTGCCAGCAGTTATTATAGCGGGGGGATCGATGAGCAGTACTTC.

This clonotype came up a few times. CDR3 in amino acids: CASSYSSLANTEAFF. The CDR3 coding sequence is TGTGCCAGCAGTTACTCTTCCCTGGCGAACACTGAAGCTTTCTTT. The V call is TRBV6-2 or TRBV6-3, the J call TRBJ1-1, with D unclear. Germline V gene data show CDR1 as MNHEY and CDR2 as SVGEGT. This CDR3 region has 15 residues. The germline V and J ends were trimmed by 0 bases and 1 base, with 9 bases remaining between them.

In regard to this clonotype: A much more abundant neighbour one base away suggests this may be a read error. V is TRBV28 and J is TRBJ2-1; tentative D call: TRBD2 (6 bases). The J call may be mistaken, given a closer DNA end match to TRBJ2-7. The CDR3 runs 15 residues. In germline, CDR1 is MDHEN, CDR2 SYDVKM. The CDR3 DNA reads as TGTGCCAGCCGCTCCGGGGGTCTTCCCTACAATGAGCAGTACTTC. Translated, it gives CASRSGGLPYNEQYF.

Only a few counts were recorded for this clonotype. The CDR3 bases are TGTGCCAGCAGTGAATCTCCGAGGGTATCTGGCTACACCTTC. Translation: CASSESPRVSGYTF. The chain combines TRBV25-1 with TRBJ1-2; D is unclear. The ends were cut back, 1 base at V and 7 bases at J, with 13 bases in the middle. Germline loops: CDR1 MGHDK, CDR2 SYGVNS. CDR3 length: 14 residues.

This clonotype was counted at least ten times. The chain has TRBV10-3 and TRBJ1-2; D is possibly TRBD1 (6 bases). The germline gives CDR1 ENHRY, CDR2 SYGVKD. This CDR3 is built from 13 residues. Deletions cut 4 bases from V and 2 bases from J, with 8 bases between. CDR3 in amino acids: CAISGTANYGYTF. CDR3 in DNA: TGTGCCATCAGTGGGACAGCAAACTATGGCTACACCTTC.

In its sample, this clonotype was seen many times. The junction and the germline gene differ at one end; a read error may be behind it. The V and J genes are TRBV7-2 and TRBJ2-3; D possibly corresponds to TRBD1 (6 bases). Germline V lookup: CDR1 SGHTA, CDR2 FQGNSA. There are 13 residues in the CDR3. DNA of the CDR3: TGCGCCAGCAGCCTACAGGGTACAGATACGCAGTATTTT. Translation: CASSLQGTDTQYF.

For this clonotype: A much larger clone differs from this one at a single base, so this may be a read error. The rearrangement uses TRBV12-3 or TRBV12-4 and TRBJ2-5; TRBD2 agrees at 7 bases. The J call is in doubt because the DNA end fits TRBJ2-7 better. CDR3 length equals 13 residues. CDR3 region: CASSPRDYHEQYF. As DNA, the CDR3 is TGTGCCAGCAGCCCCAGGGACTACCACGAGCAGTACTTC.

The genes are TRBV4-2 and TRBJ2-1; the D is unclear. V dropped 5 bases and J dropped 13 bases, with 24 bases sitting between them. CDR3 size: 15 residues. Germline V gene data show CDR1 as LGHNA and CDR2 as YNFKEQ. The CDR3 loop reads CASSVRKALTRDQFF. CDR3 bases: TGTGCCAGCAGCGTAAGGAAGGCTCTTACAAGGGATCAGTTCTTC.